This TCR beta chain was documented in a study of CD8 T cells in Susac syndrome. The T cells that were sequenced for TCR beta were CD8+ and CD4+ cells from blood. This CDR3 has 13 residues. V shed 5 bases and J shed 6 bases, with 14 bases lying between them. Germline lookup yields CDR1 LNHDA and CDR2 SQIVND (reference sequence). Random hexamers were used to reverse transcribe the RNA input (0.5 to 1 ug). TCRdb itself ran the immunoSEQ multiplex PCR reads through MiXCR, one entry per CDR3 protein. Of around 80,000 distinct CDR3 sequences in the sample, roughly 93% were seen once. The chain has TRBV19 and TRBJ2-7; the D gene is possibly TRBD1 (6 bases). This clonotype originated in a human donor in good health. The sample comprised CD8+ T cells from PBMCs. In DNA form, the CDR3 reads TGTGCCAGTAGTGGGGATTGGGACACCGAGCAGTACTTC. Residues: CASSGDWDTEQYF.